The 25 T cell receptor beta chains below come from one sample, sequenced in a study of control samples from healthy donors and cancer patients. Profiled with immunoSEQ multiplex PCR; TCRdb holds only in-frame clones, not every one. Altogether around 130,000 clones are present, 80% to 90% being singletons, with the ten largest covering 40%. The sequencing input was blood. These TCRs come from a man over 45 in good health.

CDR3 bases: TGCGCCAGCAGCCAAGGAGGCAGGGAGGGGGACTATGGCTACACCTTC. Amino acid sequence: CASSQGGREGDYGYTF. The chain links TRBV4-1 to TRBJ1-2; D is possibly TRBD1 (6 bases). Trimming took off 1 base at V and 3 bases at J, with 15 bases between the two ends. The CDR3 has 16 amino acids. Per the germline V gene, CDR1 is MGHRA and CDR2 is YSYEKL.

The V and J genes are TRBV6-5 and TRBJ1-2; D may be TRBD1 (5 bases). Germline V gene lookup returns CDR1 MNHEY and CDR2 SVGAGI. The CDR3 sequence is 13 residues long. V was trimmed by 7 bases and J by 8 bases, leaving 17 bases between them. The CDR3 loop reads CASTIRYGGGYTF. In DNA form, the CDR3 reads TGTGCCAGCACCATTAGGTACGGGGGAGGCTACACCTTC.

The chain employs TRBV5-4 and TRBJ1-1, with D perhaps matching TRBD1 (6 bases). Germline V gives CDR1 SGHNT, CDR2 YYREEE (reference sequence). V lost 0 bases and J 3 bases, leaving 21 bases between the germline ends. This CDR3 has 18 amino acids. CDR3 nucleotide sequence: TGTGCCAGCAGCTTGGCCTACAGGGCGTCCCAGAAGGACACTGAAGCTTTCTTT. Encoded protein: CASSLAYRASQKDTEAFF.

The chain combines TRBV29-1 with TRBJ1-2; tentatively, D is TRBD1 (6 bases). The CDR3 runs 10 residues. Per the germline V gene, CDR1 is SQVTM and CDR2 is ANQGSEA. The V end lost 4 bases, the J end lost 12 bases, and 12 bases lay between the germline ends. Here the CDR3 reads CSVVERGNTF. Written as DNA, the CDR3 is TGCAGCGTTGTGGAGAGGGGGAACACCTTC.

In this sample, this clone turned up a few times. V gene TRBV6-1 combines with J gene TRBJ1-2; D is unresolved. There are 12 residues in the CDR3. Germline V gives CDR1 MNHNS, CDR2 SASEGT. The V end lost 0 bases, the J end lost 8 bases, and 7 bases lay between the germline ends. CDR3 residues: CASSEASFGYTF. Written as DNA, the CDR3 is TGTGCCAGCAGTGAAGCCTCGTTCGGCTACACCTTC.

The chain employs TRBV19 and TRBJ1-5, with 7 positions matching TRBD1. From germline, CDR1 is LNHDA and CDR2 SQIVND (reference sequence). This CDR3 is built from 16 residues. J lost 2 bases, V lost 2 bases, and 6 bases had no gene match. The CDR3 bases are TGTGCCAGTAGTATATTGGATGGGACAGGCAATCAGCCCCAGCATTTT. It specifies CASSILDGTGNQPQHF.

The chain links TRBV19 to TRBJ1-2; D ambiguous. The CDR3 totals 13 residues. V gave up 1 base and J gave up 4 bases, with 7 bases separating them. Germline V gene data show CDR1 as LNHDA and CDR2 as SQIVND (reference sequence). As DNA, the CDR3 is TGTGCCAGTAGTATAGGACAATTCTATGGCTACACCTTC. Translation gives CASSIGQFYGYTF.

The chain links TRBV7-2 to TRBJ2-1; 9 positions agree with TRBD2. Unmatched junction bases numbered 6, after V lost 8 bases and J lost 4 bases. Germline V CDR1 and CDR2: SGHTA, FQGNSA. There are 14 residues in the CDR3. The CDR3 loop is CASSTTSGYNEQFF. CDR3 in DNA: TGTGCCAGCTCGACCACTAGCGGGTACAATGAGCAGTTCTTC.

The CDR3 DNA reads TGTGCCAGCAGCTTTCCCACAGGGAAGGGCGAAAAACTGTTTTTT. This codes for CASSFPTGKGEKLFF. The chain couples TRBV11-2 to TRBJ1-4; tentatively, D is TRBD1 (6 bases). Per the germline V gene, CDR1 is SGHAT and CDR2 is FQNNGV. Trimming took 3 bases from V and 8 from J, leaving 16 bases between them. The CDR3 loop spans 15 amino acids.

This clone was counted once. The rearrangement joins TRBV6-1 to TRBJ2-5, with D maybe TRBD1 (6 bases). The CDR3 consists of 15 residues. V was pared by 0 bases and J by 3 bases, with 11 bases between. Germline CDR1 and CDR2: MNHNS and SASEGT. In DNA form, the CDR3 reads TGTGCCAGCAGTGAAGCGTTCCCAGGGGAAGAGACCCAGTACTTC. Its protein is CASSEAFPGEETQYF.

V usage is TRBV9 and J usage is TRBJ1-6, with D tentatively TRBD1 (6 bases). The CDR3 runs to 14 residues. Germline loops: CDR1 SGDLS, CDR2 YYNGEE. V was trimmed by 3 bases and J by 7 bases, leaving 11 bases between them. The CDR3 region has the DNA TGTGCCAGCAGCGACGGGACACCGAATTCACCCCTCCACTTT. Protein: CASSDGTPNSPLHF.

This chain joins TRBV4-3 and TRBJ1-2; unclear D gene. The CDR3 runs 15 residues. Per the germline V gene, CDR1 is LGHNA and CDR2 is YSLEER. V was clipped by 0 bases and J by 3 bases, with 11 bases between them. The CDR3 nucleotides read TGCGCCAGCAGCCAAGATAGGCCGGGCTACTATGGCTACACCTTC. Its translation: CASSQDRPGYYGYTF.

The chain uses TRBV28 and TRBJ2-3; 9 bases agree with TRBD1. The CDR3 consists of 14 residues. Trimming took 5 bases from V and 5 from J; bases not matched to a gene: 5. Germline V CDR1 and CDR2: MDHEN, SYDVKM. The CDR3 loop is CASSLTGGGDTQYF. DNA of the CDR3: TGTGCCAGCAGTCTCACAGGGGGCGGAGATACGCAGTATTTT. The full variable domain, with the rest looked up from reference TRBV28 and TRBJ2-3, is DVKVTQSSRYLVKRTGEKVFLECVQDMDHENMFWYRQDPGLGLRLIYFSYDVKMKEKGDIPEGYSVSREKKERFSLILESASTNQTSMYLCASSLTGGGDTQYFGPGTRLTVL.

The rearrangement uses TRBV28 and TRBJ1-1; 8 nucleotides agree with TRBD1. Trimming at V came to 5 bases and at J to 10 bases, leaving 15 bases not matched to a gene. Germline V gene sequence: CDR1 MDHEN, CDR2 SYDVKM. The CDR3 has 15 amino acids. This CDR3 reads CASSPPDREQLRAFF. CDR3 sequence (DNA): TGTGCCAGCAGTCCCCCGGACAGGGAACAACTAAGAGCTTTCTTT.

V usage is TRBV6-2 or TRBV6-3 and J usage is TRBJ2-3, with D possibly matching TRBD1 (5 bases). V dropped 5 bases and J dropped 2 bases, with 23 bases sitting between them. The CDR3 is 18 amino acids. The germline CDR1 and CDR2 sequences are MNHEY and SVGEGT. The CDR3 spells CASSHHNTGVFFTDTQYF. CDR3 in DNA: TGTGCCAGCAGTCACCACAATACAGGTGTTTTCTTCACAGATACGCAGTATTTT.

J is TRBJ1-6 and V is TRBV4-3; 7 positions match TRBD1. The ends lost 1 base at V and 2 bases at J; junction bases unmatched: 8. This CDR3 comprises 18 residues. Germline V CDR1 and CDR2: LGHNA, YSLEER. CDR3 coding DNA: TGCGCCAGCAGCCAAGTAGGAGGGGGCGGAACCTATAATTCACCCCTCCACTTT. It is translated as CASSQVGGGGTYNSPLHF.

Only one count was recorded for this clone. The genes are TRBV4-1 and TRBJ2-1; D possibly matches TRBD1 or TRBD2 (5 bases each). The CDR3 spans 14 residues. With 0 bases removed from V and 9 bases from J, the gap between germline ends came to 12 bases. The germline gives CDR1 MGHRA, CDR2 YSYEKL. The CDR3 DNA reads as TGCGCCAGCAGCCAAGATAGGGGTCGGGGTGAGCAGTTCTTC. It yields the protein CASSQDRGRGEQFF.

The gene calls are TRBV7-2 and TRBJ2-7, with a weak D call TRBD1 (5 bases). CDR1 is SGHTA, CDR2 FQGNSA, per germline. The CDR3 covers 12 residues. Deletions cut 5 bases from V and 2 bases from J, with 7 bases between. The CDR3 DNA is TGTGCCAGCAGCCAGGGTCCCTACGAGCAGTACTTC. Amino acids: CASSQGPYEQYF.

This sequence joins TRBV6-4 and TRBJ2-1; D might be TRBD2 (6 bases). The CDR3 length is 13 residues. V was clipped by 2 bases and J by 13 bases, with 15 bases between them. Germline lookup yields CDR1 MRHNA and CDR2 SNTAGT. For the CDR3, the DNA is TGTGCCAGCAGTGACGTGGAGGGGTCAACCCAGTTCTTC. Translated, it gives CASSDVEGSTQFF.

V and J are TRBV18 and TRBJ2-2; 9 bases align to TRBD2. Germline CDR1 and CDR2: KGHSH and LQKENI. The CDR3 runs to 16 residues. V lost 1 base to trimming and J lost 0 bases; unmatched junction nucleotides: 0. CDR3 nucleotides: TGTGCCAGCTCACCACTAGCGGGAGCGAACACCGGGGAGCTGTTTTTT. It yields the protein CASSPLAGANTGELFF.

V gene TRBV21-1 combines with J gene TRBJ1-3; the table gives TRBD1 as D, unverified against the DNA. TRBV21-1 is classified as a pseudogene. This CDR3 is 14 amino acids long. The CDR3 DNA sequence: TGTGCCAGCCCTTTACAGGGGGGGGGTTACACCATATATTTT. It translates to CASPLQGGGYTIYF.

The V and J genes are TRBV9 and TRBJ2-2; no definite D call. The CDR3 is made up of 13 amino acids. Trimming shortened V by 6 bases and J by 2 bases, and 8 bases separated the two germline ends. Germline values: CDR1 SGDLS, CDR2 YYNGEE. CDR3 sequence: CASMSTNTGELFF. Written as DNA, the CDR3 is TGTGCCAGCATGTCGACCAACACCGGGGAGCTGTTTTTT.

The CDR3 here is CASSIGRQGRYTEAFF. CDR3 DNA sequence: TGTGCCAGTAGTATAGGGAGGCAGGGCCGCTACACTGAAGCTTTCTTT. The chain combines TRBV19 with TRBJ1-1, with a tentative D call TRBD1 (5 bases). V was shortened by 1 base and J by 3 bases, with 15 bases between the two germline ends. The length of the CDR3 is 16 residues. The germline gives CDR1 LNHDA, CDR2 SQIVND (reference sequence).

This clone was seen just once. The CDR3 region has the DNA TGTGCCAGCAGCGGGGCGGGGGTCCAAGAGACCCAGTACTTC. It yields the protein CASSGAGVQETQYF. The chain has TRBV9 and TRBJ2-5; 7 bases are a match to TRBD2. V was pared by 3 bases and J by 1 base, with 3 bases of the junction left unmatched. The CDR3 spans 14 residues. Germline V CDR1 and CDR2: SGDLS, YYNGEE.

This clone has a single count. The rearrangement uses TRBV12-3 or TRBV12-4 and TRBJ2-2; D is unresolved. With 8 bases removed from V and 4 bases from J, the gap between germline ends came to 11 bases. This CDR3 has 13 amino acids. The CDR3 DNA reads TGTGCCAGCGGATGGAGCCGCACCGGGGAGCTGTTTTTT. It specifies CASGWSRTGELFF.